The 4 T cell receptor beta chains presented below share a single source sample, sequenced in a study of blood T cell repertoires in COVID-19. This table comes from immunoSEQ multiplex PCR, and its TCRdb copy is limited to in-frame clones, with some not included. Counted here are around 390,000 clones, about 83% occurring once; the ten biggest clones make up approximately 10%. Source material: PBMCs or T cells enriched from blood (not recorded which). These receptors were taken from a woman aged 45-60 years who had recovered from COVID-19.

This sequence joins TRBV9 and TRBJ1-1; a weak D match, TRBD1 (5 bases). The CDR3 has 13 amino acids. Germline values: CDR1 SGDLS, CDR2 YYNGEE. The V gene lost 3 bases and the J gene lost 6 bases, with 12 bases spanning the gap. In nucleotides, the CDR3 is TGTGCCAGCAGCGCCGACAGCGTTTCTGAAGCTTTCTTT. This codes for CASSADSVSEAFF.

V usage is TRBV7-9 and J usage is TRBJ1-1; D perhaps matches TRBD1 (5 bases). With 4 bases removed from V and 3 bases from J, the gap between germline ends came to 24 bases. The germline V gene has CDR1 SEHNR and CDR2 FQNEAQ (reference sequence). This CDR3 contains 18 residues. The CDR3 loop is CASSSSFRAGPEDTEAFF. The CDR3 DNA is TGTGCCAGCAGCTCTTCCTTCAGGGCAGGGCCCGAGGACACTGAAGCTTTCTTT.

Written as DNA, the CDR3 is TGTGCCACCAGTGTGGGGGACAGGCGCTCAGATACGCAGTATTTT. This codes for CATSVGDRRSDTQYF. V usage is TRBV24-1 and J usage is TRBJ2-3; 8 nucleotides match TRBD1. The V gene end was trimmed by 5 bases and the J gene end by 4 bases; junction bases not matched to a gene: 7. The germline V gene has CDR1 KGHDR and CDR2 SFDVKD. The CDR3 is 15 amino acids.

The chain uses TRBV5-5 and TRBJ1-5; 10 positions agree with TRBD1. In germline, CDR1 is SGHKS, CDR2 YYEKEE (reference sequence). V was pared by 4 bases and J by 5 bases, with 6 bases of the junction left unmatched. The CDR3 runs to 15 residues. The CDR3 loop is CASSLGTGVYQPQHF. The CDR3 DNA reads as TGTGCCAGCAGCCTTGGGACAGGGGTGTATCAGCCCCAGCATTTT.